These T cell receptor beta chains were read from a single sample in a study of blood T cell repertoires in COVID-19. Clones were read by immunoSEQ multiplex PCR, and TCRdb kept only the in-frame ones, dropping some. The data show about 11,000 clones, about 87% seen once. The source material was peripheral blood. These receptors were taken from a human donor in a cohort sampled during active COVID-19. The CDR3 runs from the conserved cysteine through the conserved F or W. D genes are given only for firm matches. Clone size is stated in some rows and not others, as once, few, many or a class when expanded.

d_gene	abundance	v_gene	j_gene	CDR3aa	CDR3nt
TRBD2	-	TRBV7-2	TRBJ2-2	CASSRRVAGGELFF	TGTGCCAGCAGCCGCCGAGTAGCGGGCGGGGAGCTGTTTTTT
TRBD1	-	TRBV19	TRBJ1-2	CASSTGGQAGSYGYTF	TGTGCCAGTAGTACCGGGGGACAGGCGGGATCTTATGGCTACACCTTC
TRBD2	-	TRBV29-1	TRBJ2-1	CSVSTSGGDYNEQFF	TGCAGCGTGAGTACTAGCGGGGGCGACTACAATGAGCAGTTCTTC
TRBD1	-	TRBV5-5	TRBJ2-7	CASSFSQGAYEQYF	TGTGCCAGCAGCTTCTCACAGGGGGCCTACGAGCAGTACTTC
TRBD1	-	TRBV5-1	TRBJ1-5	CASGHRGRGQPQHF	TGCGCCAGCGGACACAGGGGGCGCGGGCAGCCCCAGCATTTT
-	-	TRBV2	TRBJ2-7	CASKGTGEQREGLARYEQYF	TGTGCCAGCAAGGGGACAGGGGAGCAGCGGGAGGGTTTGGCCCGTTACGAGCAGTACTTC
TRBD1	once	TRBV24-1	TRBJ2-2	CATSEATGGSFTGELFF	TGTGCCACCAGTGAGGCCACAGGGGGCTCCTTCACCGGGGAGCTGTTTTTT
TRBD2	-	TRBV7-2	TRBJ2-5	CASSLYTSGQETQYF	TGTGCCAGCAGCCTCTACACTAGCGGCCAAGAGACCCAGTACTTC
TRBD2	once	TRBV5-6	TRBJ2-1	CASSFPSGKQFF	TGTGCCAGCAGCTTTCCTAGCGGTAAGCAGTTCTTC
-	once	TRBV2	TRBJ2-5	CASSEGGRETQYF	TGTGCCAGCAGTGAAGGGGGCAGGGAGACCCAGTACTTC
TRBD1	-	TRBV29-1	TRBJ1-2	CSVGTGGVQGYTF	TGCAGCGTGGGGACAGGGGGGGTCCAAGGCTACACCTTC
-	-	TRBV10-3	TRBJ1-5	CAISAGQGNSNQPQHF	TGTGCCATCAGTGCAGGTCAGGGCAATAGCAATCAGCCCCAGCATTTT
TRBD1	-	TRBV6-5	TRBJ2-1	CASSSQGGGSYNEQFF	TGTGCCAGCAGTTCACAGGGGGGTGGTTCCTACAATGAGCAGTTCTTC
TRBD2	-	TRBV5-1	TRBJ2-7	CASRRTSGSYEQYF	TGCGCCAGCAGACGGACTAGCGGATCCTACGAGCAGTACTTC
-	-	TRBV19	TRBJ1-2	CASIGGFGYTF	TGTGCCAGTATCGGAGGATTTGGCTACACCTTC
-	-	TRBV5-1	TRBJ1-1	CASSLQGETEAFF	TGCGCCAGCAGCTTACAGGGAGAGACTGAAGCTTTCTTT
TRBD1	once	TRBV7-2	TRBJ1-2	CASSPGQGVYGYTF	TGTGCCAGCAGCCCCGGACAGGGCGTCTATGGCTACACCTTC
TRBD2	-	TRBV14	TRBJ2-7	CASSQTSGRYSYEQYF	TGTGCCAGCAGCCAAACTAGCGGGAGGTACTCCTACGAGCAGTACTTC
-	-	TRBV6-5	TRBJ2-7	CASNPTGRRYEQYF	TGTGCCAGCAACCCGACAGGGAGGAGGTACGAGCAGTACTTC
TRBD2	-	TRBV18	TRBJ2-3	CASSLGRLAVGTDTQYF	TGTGCCAGCTCACTGGGTCGACTAGCGGTGGGCACAGATACGCAGTATTTT
TRBD1	once	TRBV7-2	TRBJ1-4	CASSGQGDAEKLFF	TGTGCCAGCAGCGGACAGGGGGATGCGGAAAAACTGTTTTTT
-	once	TRBV9	TRBJ2-7	CASSVEGGPAYEQYF	TGTGCCAGCAGCGTAGAAGGCGGGCCAGCTTACGAGCAGTACTTC
TRBD2	-	TRBV27	TRBJ2-1	CASSSTSEDEQFF	TGTGCCAGCAGTTCAACTAGCGAAGATGAGCAGTTCTTC
TRBD1	-	TRBV4-1	TRBJ1-6	CASSQTGGLHNSPLHF	TGCGCCAGCAGCCAAACAGGGGGGCTCCATAATTCACCCCTCCACTTT
-	-	TRBV18	TRBJ2-5	CASSKSGQETQYF	TGTGCCAGCTCAAAGTCAGGCCAAGAGACCCAGTACTTC
-	-	TRBV19	TRBJ1-3	CASSRALFAGNTIYF	TGTGCCAGTAGTAGGGCTTTATTTGCTGGAAACACCATATATTTT
-	-	TRBV6-5	TRBJ1-1	CASFLGGAGNTEAFF	TGTGCCAGCTTCCTGGGAGGGGCAGGGAACACTGAAGCTTTCTTT